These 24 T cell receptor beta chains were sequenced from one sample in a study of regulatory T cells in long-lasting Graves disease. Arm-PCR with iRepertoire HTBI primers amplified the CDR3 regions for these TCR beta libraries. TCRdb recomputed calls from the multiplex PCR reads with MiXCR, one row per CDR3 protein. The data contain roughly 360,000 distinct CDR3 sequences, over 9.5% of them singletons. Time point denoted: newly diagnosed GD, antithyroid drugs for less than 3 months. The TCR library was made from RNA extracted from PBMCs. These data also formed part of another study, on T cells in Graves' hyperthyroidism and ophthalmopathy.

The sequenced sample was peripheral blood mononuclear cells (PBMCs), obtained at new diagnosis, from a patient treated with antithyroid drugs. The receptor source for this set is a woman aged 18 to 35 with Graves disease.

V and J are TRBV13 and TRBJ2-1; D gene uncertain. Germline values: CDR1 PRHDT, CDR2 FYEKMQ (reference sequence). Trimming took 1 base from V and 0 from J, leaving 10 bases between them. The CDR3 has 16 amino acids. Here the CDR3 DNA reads TGTGCCAGCAGCTTAGAAGGTCTAAGCTCCTACAATGAGCAGTTCTTC. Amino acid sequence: CASSLEGLSSYNEQFF.

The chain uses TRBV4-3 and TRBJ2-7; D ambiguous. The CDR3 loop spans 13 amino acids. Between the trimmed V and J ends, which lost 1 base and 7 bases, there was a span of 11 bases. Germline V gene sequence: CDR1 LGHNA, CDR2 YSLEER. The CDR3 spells CASSQVLGQEQYF. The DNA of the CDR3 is TGCGCCAGCAGCCAAGTCCTTGGCCAGGAGCAGTACTTC.

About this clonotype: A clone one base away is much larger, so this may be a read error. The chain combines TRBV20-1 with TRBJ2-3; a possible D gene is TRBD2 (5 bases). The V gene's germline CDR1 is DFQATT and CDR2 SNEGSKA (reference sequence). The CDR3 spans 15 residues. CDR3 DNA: TGCAGGCCCGACGACGAGCGAGGGCGGTCAGATACGCAGTATTTT. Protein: CRPDDERGRSDTQYF.

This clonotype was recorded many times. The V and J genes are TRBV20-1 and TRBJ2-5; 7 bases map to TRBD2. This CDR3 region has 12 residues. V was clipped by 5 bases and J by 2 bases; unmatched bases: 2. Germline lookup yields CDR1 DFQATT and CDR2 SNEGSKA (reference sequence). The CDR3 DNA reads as TGCAGTGCTGGGGGGGGGCAAGAGACCCAGTACTTC. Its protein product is CSAGGGQETQYF.

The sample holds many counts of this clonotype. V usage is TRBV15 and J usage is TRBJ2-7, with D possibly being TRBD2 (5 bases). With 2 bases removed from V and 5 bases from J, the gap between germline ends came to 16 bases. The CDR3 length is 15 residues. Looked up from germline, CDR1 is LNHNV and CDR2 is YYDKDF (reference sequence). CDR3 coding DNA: TGTGCCACCAGCAGAATCCCCCGGGATTCTGACGAGCAGTACTTC. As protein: CATSRIPRDSDEQYF.

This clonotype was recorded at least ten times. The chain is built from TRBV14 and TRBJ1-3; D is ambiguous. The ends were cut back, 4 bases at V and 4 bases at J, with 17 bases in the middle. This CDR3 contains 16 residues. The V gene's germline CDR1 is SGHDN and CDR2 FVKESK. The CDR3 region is CASSPRFSLPGNTIYF. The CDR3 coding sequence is TGTGCCAGCAGCCCTCGATTTAGTCTGCCGGGAAACACCATATATTTT.

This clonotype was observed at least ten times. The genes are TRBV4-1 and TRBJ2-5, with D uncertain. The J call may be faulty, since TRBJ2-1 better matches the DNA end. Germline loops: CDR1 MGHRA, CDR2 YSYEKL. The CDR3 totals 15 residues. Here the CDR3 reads CASSQDQWSENEQFF. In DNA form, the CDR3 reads TGCGCCAGCAGCCAAGATCAGTGGAGCGAGAATGAGCAGTTCTTC.

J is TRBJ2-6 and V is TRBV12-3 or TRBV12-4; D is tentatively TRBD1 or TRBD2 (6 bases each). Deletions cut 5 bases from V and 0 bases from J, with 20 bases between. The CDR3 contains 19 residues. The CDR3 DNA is TGTGCCAGCAGTCCCCCAACAGGGACTGGTATCTCTGGGGCCAACGTCCTGACTTTC. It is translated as CASSPPTGTGISGANVLTF.

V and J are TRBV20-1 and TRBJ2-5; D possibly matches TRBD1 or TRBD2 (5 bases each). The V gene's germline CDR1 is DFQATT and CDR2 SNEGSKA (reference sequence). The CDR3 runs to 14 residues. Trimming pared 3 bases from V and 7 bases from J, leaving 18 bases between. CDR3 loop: CSARRGVDFGTQYF. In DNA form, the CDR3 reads TGCAGTGCTAGGAGAGGGGTAGACTTTGGGACCCAGTACTTC.

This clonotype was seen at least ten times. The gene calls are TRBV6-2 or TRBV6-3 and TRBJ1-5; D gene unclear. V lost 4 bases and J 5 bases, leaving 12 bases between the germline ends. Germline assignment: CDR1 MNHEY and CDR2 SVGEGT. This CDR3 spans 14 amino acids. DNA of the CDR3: TGTGCCAGCAGTTCCCGGGCCCAACATCAGCCCCAGCATTTT. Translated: CASSSRAQHQPQHF.

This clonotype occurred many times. This CDR3 reads CASSPYGLAGGVGEQYF. The CDR3 region has the DNA TGTGCCAGCAGCCCATACGGACTAGCGGGAGGGGTGGGCGAGCAGTACTTC. The chain employs TRBV7-2 and TRBJ2-7, with TRBD2 matching over 15 bases. V was pared by 5 bases and J by 6 bases, with 11 bases of the junction left unmatched. The germline CDR1 and CDR2 sequences are SGHTA and FQGNSA. The CDR3 spans 17 residues.

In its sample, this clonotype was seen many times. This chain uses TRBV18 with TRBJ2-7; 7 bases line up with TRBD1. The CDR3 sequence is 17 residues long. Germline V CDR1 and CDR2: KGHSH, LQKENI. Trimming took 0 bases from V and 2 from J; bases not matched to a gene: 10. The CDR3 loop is CASSPPKDRQIPYEQYF. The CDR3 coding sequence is TGTGCCAGCTCACCACCGAAGGACAGGCAAATTCCCTACGAGCAGTACTTC.

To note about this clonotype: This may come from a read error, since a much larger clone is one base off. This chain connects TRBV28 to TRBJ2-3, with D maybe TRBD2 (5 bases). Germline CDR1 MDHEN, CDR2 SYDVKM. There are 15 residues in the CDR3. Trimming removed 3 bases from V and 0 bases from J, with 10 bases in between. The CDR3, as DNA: TGTGCCAGCAGTTTGACTATGTTTAGCACAGATACGCAGTATTTT. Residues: CASSLTMFSTDTQYF.

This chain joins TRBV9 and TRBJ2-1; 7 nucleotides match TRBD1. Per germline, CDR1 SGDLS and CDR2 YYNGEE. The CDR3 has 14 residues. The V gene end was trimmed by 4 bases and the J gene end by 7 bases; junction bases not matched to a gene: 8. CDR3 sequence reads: CASSLQGQTNEQFF. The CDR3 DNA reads TGTGCCAGCAGCCTTCAGGGACAGACTAATGAGCAGTTCTTC.

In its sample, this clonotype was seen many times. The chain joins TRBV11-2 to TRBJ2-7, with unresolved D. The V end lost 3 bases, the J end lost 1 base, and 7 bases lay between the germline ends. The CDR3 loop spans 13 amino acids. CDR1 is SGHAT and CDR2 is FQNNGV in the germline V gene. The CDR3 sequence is CASSFAFSYEQYF. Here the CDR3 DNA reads TGTGCCAGCAGCTTCGCCTTTTCCTACGAGCAGTACTTC.

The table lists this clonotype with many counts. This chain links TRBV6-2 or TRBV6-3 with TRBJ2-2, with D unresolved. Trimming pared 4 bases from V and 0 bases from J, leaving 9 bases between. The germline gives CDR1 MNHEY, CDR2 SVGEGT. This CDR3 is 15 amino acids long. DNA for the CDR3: TGTGCCAGCAGTTTAAGGAACCCGAACACCGGGGAGCTGTTTTTT. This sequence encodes CASSLRNPNTGELFF.

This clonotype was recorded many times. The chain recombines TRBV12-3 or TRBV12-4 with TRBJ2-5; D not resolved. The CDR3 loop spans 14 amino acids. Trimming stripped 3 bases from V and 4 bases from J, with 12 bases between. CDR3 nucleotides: TGTGCCAGCAGTTTTTATACGGGCGCAGAGACCCAGTACTTC. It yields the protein CASSFYTGAETQYF.

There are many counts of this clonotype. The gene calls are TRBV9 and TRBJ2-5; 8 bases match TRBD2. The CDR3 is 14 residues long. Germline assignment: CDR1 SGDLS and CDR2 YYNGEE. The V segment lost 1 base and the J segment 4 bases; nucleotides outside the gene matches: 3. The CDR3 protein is CASSVREGRETQYF. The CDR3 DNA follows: TGTGCCAGCAGCGTACGGGAGGGTCGAGAGACCCAGTACTTC.

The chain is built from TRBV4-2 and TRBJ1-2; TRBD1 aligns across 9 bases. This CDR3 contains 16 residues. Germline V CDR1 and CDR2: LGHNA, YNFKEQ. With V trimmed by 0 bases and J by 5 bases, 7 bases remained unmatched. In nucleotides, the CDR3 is TGTGCCAGCAGCCAAGATGCCACAGACAGGGGGTATGGCTACACCTTC. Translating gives CASSQDATDRGYGYTF.

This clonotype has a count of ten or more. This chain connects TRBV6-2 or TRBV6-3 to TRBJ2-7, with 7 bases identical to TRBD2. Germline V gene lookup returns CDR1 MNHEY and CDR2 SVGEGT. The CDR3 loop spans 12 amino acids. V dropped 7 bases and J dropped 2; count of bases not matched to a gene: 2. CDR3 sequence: CASTAGAYEQYF. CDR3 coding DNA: TGTGCCAGCACGGCGGGGGCCTACGAGCAGTACTTC.

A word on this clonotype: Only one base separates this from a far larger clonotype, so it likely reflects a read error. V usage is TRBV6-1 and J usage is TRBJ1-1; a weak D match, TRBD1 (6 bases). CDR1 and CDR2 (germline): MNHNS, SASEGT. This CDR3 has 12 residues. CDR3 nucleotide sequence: TGTGCCAGCAGTCGGGGGGCCACTAAAGCTTTCTTT. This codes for CASSRGATKAFF.

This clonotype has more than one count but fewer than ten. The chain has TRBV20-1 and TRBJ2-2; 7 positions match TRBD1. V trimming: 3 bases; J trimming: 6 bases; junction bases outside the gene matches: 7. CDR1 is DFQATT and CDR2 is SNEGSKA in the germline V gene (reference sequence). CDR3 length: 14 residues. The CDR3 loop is CSASPGGRAGELFF. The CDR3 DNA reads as TGCAGTGCTAGCCCAGGGGGAAGGGCCGGGGAGCTGTTTTTT.

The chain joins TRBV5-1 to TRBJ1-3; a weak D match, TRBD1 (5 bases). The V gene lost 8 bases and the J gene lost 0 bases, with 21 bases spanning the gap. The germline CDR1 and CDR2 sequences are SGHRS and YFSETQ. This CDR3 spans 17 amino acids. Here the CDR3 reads CASSRSPGTNSGNTIYF. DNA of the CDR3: TGCGCCAGTAGCCGCTCCCCCGGGACGAACTCTGGAAACACCATATATTTT.

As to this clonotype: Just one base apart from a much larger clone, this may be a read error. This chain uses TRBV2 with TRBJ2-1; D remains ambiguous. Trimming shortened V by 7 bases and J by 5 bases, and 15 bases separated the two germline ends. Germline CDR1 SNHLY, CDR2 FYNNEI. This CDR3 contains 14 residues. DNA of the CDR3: TGTGCCAGCAACCCCGCGCCAACCCACAATGAGCAGTTCTTC. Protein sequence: CASNPAPTHNEQFF.